What follows are 29 T cell receptor beta chains derived from one specimen sequenced in a study of blood T cell repertoires in COVID-19. Generated by immunoSEQ multiplex PCR, the TCRdb table keeps only in-frame clones and is missing some. Of around 370,000 clones detected, 87% appear once; the ten largest clones hold roughly 6.3%. The source material was peripheral blood. These receptors all come from a woman in her 50s with COVID-19, enrolled during active disease.

This clone was recorded once. This rearrangement joins TRBV6-2 or TRBV6-3 to TRBJ2-2; D might be TRBD2 (6 bases). The CDR3 runs to 15 residues. From germline, CDR1 is MNHEY and CDR2 SVGEGT. V lost 2 bases and J 4 bases, leaving 11 bases between the germline ends. This chain's CDR3 is CASSYSRGSTGELFF. In DNA, the CDR3 is TGTGCCAGCAGTTACAGTCGGGGGTCCACCGGGGAGCTGTTTTTT.

J is TRBJ2-3 and V is TRBV9; D is unclear. Germline V lookup: CDR1 SGDLS, CDR2 YYNGEE. Trimming took off 0 bases at V and 2 bases at J, with 10 bases between the two ends. This CDR3 region has 15 residues. Written as DNA, the CDR3 is TGTGCCAGCAGCGTAGGGGTCAGGCCCACAGATACGCAGTATTTT. This translates into CASSVGVRPTDTQYF. The full variable domain, rest sourced from reference TRBV9 and TRBJ2-3, is DSGVTQTPKHLITATGQRVTLRCSPRSGDLSVYWYQQSLDQGLQFLIQYYNGEERAKGNILERFSAQQFPDLHSELNLSSLELGDSALYFCASSVGVRPTDTQYFGPGTRLTVL.

This chain's CDR3 is CASSLLQDREYGTGELFF. The CDR3 DNA is TGTGCCAGTAGTCTACTCCAGGACAGGGAATACGGCACCGGGGAGCTGTTTTTT. The chain employs TRBV19 and TRBJ2-2; 8 positions match TRBD1. The CDR3 contains 18 residues. The junction had 15 bases not matched to a gene; V was cut back by 5 bases and J by 4 bases. The V gene's germline CDR1 is LNHDA and CDR2 SQIVND (reference sequence).

The chain couples TRBV15 to TRBJ1-4; TRBD1 matches at 9 bases. CDR3 length equals 18 residues. The germline gives CDR1 LNHNV, CDR2 YYDKDF (reference sequence). Trimming at V came to 3 bases and at J to 0 bases, leaving 8 bases not matched to a gene. CDR3 sequence (DNA): TGTGCCACCAGCAGGGCGACAGGGGGGACATCAACTAATGAAAAACTGTTTTTT. It translates to CATSRATGGTSTNEKLFF.

V gene TRBV25-1 combines with J gene TRBJ1-2; D is perhaps TRBD1 (5 bases). Germline loops: CDR1 MGHDK, CDR2 SYGVNS. Trimming pared 7 bases from V and 0 bases from J, leaving 21 bases between. This CDR3 spans 17 amino acids. CDR3 amino acids: CASTGRRRGSANYGYTF. For the CDR3, the DNA is TGTGCCAGCACTGGTCGCCGTCGGGGGTCAGCTAACTATGGCTACACCTTC.

In its sample, this clone was seen a few times. The rearrangement uses TRBV20-1 and TRBJ1-2, with D unclear. Per germline, CDR1 DFQATT and CDR2 SNEGSKA (reference sequence). V was trimmed by 6 bases and J by 8 bases, leaving 13 bases between them. The CDR3 runs to 11 residues. CDR3 residues: CSAFGEAGYTF. The CDR3 DNA reads TGCAGTGCCTTCGGTGAGGCAGGCTACACCTTC.

This clone was seen a few times. This chain joins TRBV27 and TRBJ2-7, with 9 bases that match TRBD1. The V gene end was trimmed by 6 bases and the J gene end by 6 bases; junction bases not matched to a gene: 15. This CDR3 region has 16 residues. Germline V CDR1 and CDR2: MNHEY, SMNVEV (reference sequence). This chain's CDR3 is CASRSIPGQGSGEQYF. CDR3 nucleotides: TGTGCCAGCAGGTCGATACCGGGACAGGGATCAGGCGAGCAGTACTTC.

The CDR3 region is CASSEAGIAGREQYF. The CDR3 bases are TGTGCCAGCAGTGAAGCGGGAATAGCGGGGCGCGAGCAGTACTTC. The chain joins TRBV6-1 to TRBJ2-7; 8 bases match TRBD2. There are 15 residues in the CDR3. Germline V gene lookup returns CDR1 MNHNS and CDR2 SASEGT. The junction had 7 bases not matched to a gene; V was cut back by 0 bases and J by 6 bases.

The CDR3 DNA is TGTGCCAGCAGTTACTCGATGCTAGCGGGGTCAGATACGCAGTATTTT. Translating gives CASSYSMLAGSDTQYF. This chain uses TRBV6-2 or TRBV6-3 with TRBJ2-3, with TRBD2 identical over 9 bases. CDR1 and CDR2 (germline): MNHEY, SVGEGT. The CDR3 runs to 16 residues. V shed 0 bases, J shed 4 bases, and the junction held 5 bases outside the gene matches.

This chain connects TRBV6-1 to TRBJ1-4; D is unclear. The germline V gene encodes CDR1 MNHNS and CDR2 SASEGT. The CDR3 has 16 residues. V dropped 4 bases and J dropped 7 bases, with 19 bases sitting between them. Here the CDR3 reads CASSVFMRRRAEKLFF. The CDR3, as DNA: TGTGCCAGCAGTGTTTTTATGCGGAGGAGGGCTGAAAAACTGTTTTTT.

This chain connects TRBV11-3 to TRBJ1-1; a possible D gene is TRBD1 (6 bases). Deletions cut 5 bases from V and 5 bases from J, with 12 bases between. The CDR3 has 13 amino acids. Germline V gene lookup returns CDR1 SGHNT and CDR2 YENEEA. This chain's CDR3 is CASSRGGTTEAFF. Written as DNA, the CDR3 is TGTGCCAGCAGCAGGGGGGGAACAACTGAAGCTTTCTTT. The complete variable domain, with remaining parts taken from reference TRBV11-3 and TRBJ1-1, reads EAGVVQSPRYKIIEKKQPVAFWCNPISGHNTLYWYLQNLGQGPELLIRYENEEAVDDSQLPKDRFSAERLKGVDSTLKIQPAELGDSAVYLCASSRGGTTEAFFGQGTRLTVV.

V is TRBV27 and J is TRBJ1-2; D might be TRBD1 (6 bases). Germline V lookup: CDR1 MNHEY, CDR2 SMNVEV (reference sequence). Trimming left V 6 bases short and J 6 bases short, with 14 bases between. The CDR3 loop spans 13 amino acids. The CDR3 here is CASSPAGVHGYTF. Here the CDR3 DNA reads TGTGCCAGCAGCCCGGCAGGGGTCCATGGCTACACCTTC.

The rearrangement uses TRBV6-5 and TRBJ1-5; perhaps TRBD1 as D (5 bases). The germline V gene has CDR1 MNHEY and CDR2 SVGAGI. Trimming removed 5 bases from V and 0 bases from J, with 11 bases in between. The CDR3 loop spans 15 amino acids. The DNA of the CDR3 is TGTGCCAGCAGTCGGACATCTTATAGCAATCAGCCCCAGCATTTT. This gives the protein CASSRTSYSNQPQHF.

The J gene is TRBJ2-5, the V gene TRBV9, with 9 bases identical to TRBD2. Germline CDR1 and CDR2: SGDLS and YYNGEE. The CDR3 covers 17 residues. J lost 1 base, V lost 0 bases, and 7 bases had no gene match. CDR3 coding DNA: TGTGCCAGCAGCGTAGGAGTTGCGGGAGGGACCCAAGAGACCCAGTACTTC. Protein product: CASSVGVAGGTQETQYF.

V and J are TRBV29-1 and TRBJ1-2, with TRBD1 matching 7 bases. The trim removed 4 bases at V and 7 bases at J, leaving 6 bases unmatched. This CDR3 spans 12 amino acids. CDR1 is SQVTM and CDR2 is ANQGSEA in the germline V gene. CDR3 protein: CSVVLGQSGYTF. CDR3 nucleotide sequence: TGCAGCGTTGTCTTGGGACAGAGTGGCTACACCTTC.

The V gene is TRBV15, the J gene TRBJ1-1; a weak D match, TRBD1 (5 bases). The CDR3 length is 14 residues. Germline loops: CDR1 LNHNV, CDR2 YYDKDF (reference sequence). V lost 1 base, J lost 4 bases, and 10 bases lay in between. The CDR3 sequence: CATSRAGFGTEAFF. In DNA, the CDR3 is TGTGCCACCAGCAGAGCAGGGTTCGGCACTGAAGCTTTCTTT.

V gene TRBV21-1 combines with J gene TRBJ1-6; the table's D call, TRBD1, was not checked against the DNA. TRBV21-1 is termed a pseudogene. This CDR3 region has 15 residues. The CDR3 nucleotides are TGTGCCAGCAGCAACCGGGACAACAATAATTCACCCCTCCACTTT. Protein product: CASSNRDNNNSPLHF.

The gene calls are TRBV27 and TRBJ2-2; 8 positions agree with TRBD2. From germline, CDR1 is MNHEY and CDR2 SMNVEV (reference sequence). Trimming took 4 bases from V and 1 from J; bases not matched to a gene: 11. The CDR3 is made up of 18 amino acids. The CDR3 nucleotides read TGTGCCAGCAGTTCGGCTTGGGGGAGCGGGAGGAACACCGGGGAGCTGTTTTTT. Amino acid sequence: CASSSAWGSGRNTGELFF.

The genes are TRBV5-4 and TRBJ2-5; TRBD2 matches 12 bases. V dropped 1 base and J dropped 3; count of bases not matched to a gene: 7. Germline assignment: CDR1 SGHNT and CDR2 YYREEE (reference sequence). This CDR3 has 17 residues. The CDR3 is CASSLSSGLAGKETQYF. Written as DNA, the CDR3 is TGTGCCAGCAGCTTGAGTTCAGGACTAGCGGGGAAAGAGACCCAGTACTTC.

The V gene is TRBV4-1, the J gene TRBJ2-1; perhaps TRBD2 as D (6 bases). The length of the CDR3 is 15 residues. Germline assignment: CDR1 MGHRA and CDR2 YSYEKL. V lost 4 bases to trimming and J lost 10 bases, with 20 bases between them. In DNA, the CDR3 is TGCGCCAGCAGCCCCACCGAGACTAGGGCCCCCGAGCAGTTCTTC. Encoded protein: CASSPTETRAPEQFF.

CDR3 amino acids: CASSLGGGQPQHF. CDR3 nucleotides: TGTGCCAGCTCATTGGGGGGTGGGCAGCCCCAGCATTTT. V is TRBV18 and J is TRBJ1-5, with D possibly matching TRBD1 (5 bases). V lost 5 bases to trimming and J lost 7 bases, with 12 bases between them. This CDR3 comprises 13 residues. Germline CDR1 and CDR2: KGHSH and LQKENI.

The chain uses TRBV30 and TRBJ1-1; a weak D match, TRBD1 (5 bases). The germline V and J ends were trimmed by 2 bases and 5 bases, with 9 bases remaining between them. Germline V gene lookup returns CDR1 GTSNPN and CDR2 SVGIG (reference sequence). The CDR3 is made up of 12 amino acids. CDR3 in DNA: TGTGCCTGGAGTCTTCAGGGAACTGAAGCTTTCTTT. This translates into CAWSLQGTEAFF.

The chain recombines TRBV5-1 with TRBJ2-7, with D tentatively TRBD2 (6 bases). This CDR3 region has 14 residues. With 2 bases removed from V and 4 bases from J, the gap between germline ends came to 13 bases. Per germline, CDR1 SGHRS and CDR2 YFSETQ. CDR3 coding DNA: TGCGCCAGCAGCTTCCAGGGAGGATCTTACGAGCAGTACTTC. Translated, it gives CASSFQGGSYEQYF.

The chain uses TRBV9 and TRBJ1-6; 7 bases align to TRBD1. The ends lost 4 bases at V and 5 bases at J; junction bases unmatched: 6. The CDR3 runs 15 residues. The germline V gene has CDR1 SGDLS and CDR2 YYNGEE. The CDR3 sequence is CASSTPGQHNSPLHF. Written as DNA, the CDR3 is TGTGCCAGCAGCACACCGGGACAGCATAATTCACCCCTCCACTTT. Variable domain in full (rest from reference TRBV9 and TRBJ1-6): DSGVTQTPKHLITATGQRVTLRCSPRSGDLSVYWYQQSLDQGLQFLIQYYNGEERAKGNILERFSAQQFPDLHSELNLSSLELGDSALYFCASSTPGQHNSPLHFGNGTRLTVT.

The chain has TRBV6-2 or TRBV6-3 and TRBJ2-7, with 16 bases identical to TRBD2. Trimming removed 0 bases from V and 12 bases from J; junction bases left unmatched: 2. The CDR3 sequence is 14 residues long. In germline, CDR1 is MNHEY, CDR2 SVGEGT. In nucleotides, the CDR3 is TGTGCCAGCAGTTACTCGGGACTAGCGGGAGGGCGGTACTTC. Amino acid sequence: CASSYSGLAGGRYF.

This chain connects TRBV9 to TRBJ2-2; D might be TRBD1 (6 bases). V was shortened by 0 bases and J by 5 bases, with 14 bases between the two germline ends. Looked up from germline, CDR1 is SGDLS and CDR2 is YYNGEE. The CDR3 is made up of 16 amino acids. The CDR3 here is CASSVDGQLWTGELFF. The CDR3, as DNA: TGTGCCAGCAGCGTAGATGGACAGCTATGGACCGGGGAGCTGTTTTTT.

This sequence joins TRBV11-2 and TRBJ2-5, with 10 nucleotides matching TRBD1. The trim removed 2 bases at V and 5 bases at J, leaving 8 bases unmatched. Germline values: CDR1 SGHAT, CDR2 FQNNGV. The CDR3 spans 16 residues. In nucleotides, the CDR3 is TGTGCCAGCAGCTTAAGCACGACAGGGGGCGGGGAGACCCAGTACTTC. Its translation is CASSLSTTGGGETQYF.

The chain is built from TRBV6-5 and TRBJ1-2; 10 bases line up with TRBD1. Looked up from germline, CDR1 is MNHEY and CDR2 is SVGAGI. This CDR3 region has 13 residues. J lost 8 bases, V lost 8 bases, and 8 bases had no gene match. The CDR3 is CASSDRGIRGYTF. The CDR3 nucleotides are TGTGCCAGCTCGGACAGGGGGATTCGCGGCTACACCTTC.

The CDR3 DNA reads TGTGCCTGGGCTAAGATCTCCGGAACAGCCGAGACCCAGTACTTC. Protein sequence: CAWAKISGTAETQYF. The V call is TRBV30, the J call TRBJ2-5; no reliable D call. Germline V lookup: CDR1 GTSNPN, CDR2 SVGIG (reference sequence). This CDR3 spans 15 amino acids. Trimming stripped 5 bases from V and 5 bases from J, with 21 bases between.